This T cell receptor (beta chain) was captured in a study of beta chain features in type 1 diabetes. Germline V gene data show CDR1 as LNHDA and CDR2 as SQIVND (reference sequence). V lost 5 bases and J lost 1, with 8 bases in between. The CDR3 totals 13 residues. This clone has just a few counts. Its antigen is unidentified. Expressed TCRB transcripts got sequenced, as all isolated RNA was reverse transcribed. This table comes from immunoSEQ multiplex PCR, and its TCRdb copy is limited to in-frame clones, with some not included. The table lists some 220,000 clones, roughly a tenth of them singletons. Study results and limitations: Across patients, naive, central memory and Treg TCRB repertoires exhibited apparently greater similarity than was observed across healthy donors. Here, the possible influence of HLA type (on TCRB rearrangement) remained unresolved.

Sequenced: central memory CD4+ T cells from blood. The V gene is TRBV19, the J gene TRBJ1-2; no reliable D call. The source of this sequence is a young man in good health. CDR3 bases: TGTGCCAGTAGTGGTTGGAGTAACTATGGCTACACCTTC. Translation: CASSGWSNYGYTF. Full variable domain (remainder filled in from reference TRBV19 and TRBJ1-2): DGGITQSPKYLFRKEGQNVTLSCEQNLNHDAMYWYRQDPGQGLRLIYYSQIVNDFQKGDIAEGYSVSREKKESFPLTVTSAQKNPTAFYLCASSGWSNYGYTFGSGTRLTVV.